Sequencing of this T cell receptor (beta chain) was carried out in a study of Ad26.COV2.S vaccination and SARS-CoV-2 variants. The wider study: The donor was enrolled in the Ad26.COV2.S arm of the COV1001 trial. Findings and limits, study-wide: An underestimation of total T cell responses may have resulted from the TCR breadth and depth analyses.

In the case of this clone: The antigen remains undetermined.

Measured with immunoSEQ multiplex PCR; TCRdb has only the in-frame clones, and not every one. The data show around 420,000 clones, 88% seen once. As for treatment: some 19 received Ad26.COV2.S at low or high dose, single or two shots; a few received placebo; per-sample allocation not given. Sampling was done on day 63 after the first vaccine or placebo injection. The material sequenced was peripheral blood, taken in a trial of Ad26.COV2.S vaccine versus placebo. The clonotype originates from a person between 18 and 59 years old who received the Ad26.COV2.S COVID-19 vaccine or a placebo.

CDR3 nucleotide sequence: TGTGCCAGCAGTGAAGCGGGTAGACAAGAGACCCAGTACTTC. Protein: CASSEAGRQETQYF. The rearrangement links TRBV6-1 to TRBJ2-5; D gene unclear. Per germline, CDR1 MNHNS and CDR2 SASEGT. CDR3 size: 14 residues. V gave up 0 bases and J gave up 2 bases, with 7 bases separating them.